The 27 T cell receptor beta chains reported below all come from one sample, sequenced in a study of OX40 agonist ivuxolimab in advanced cancers. Libraries came from the immunoSEQ multiplex PCR assay. The immuneACCESS repertoire file appears here via TCRdb, limited to in-frame rearrangements. These files lack a portion of the clones; in checked studies, under half of the deficit traces to unresolved V genes, and the cause of the others is not known. The sample includes about 90,000 clones, with around 89% observed a single time. Around 0.16% of the sample belongs to the ten largest clones. The specimen comprised CD4+ or CD8+ T cells sorted from blood, sampled in a trial of the OX40 agonist ivuxolimab. The receptors originated from an adult with an advanced solid tumor such as melanoma, head and neck, liver or kidney cancer.

This chain links TRBV4-2 with TRBJ2-5; 8 bases line up with TRBD1. CDR3 length: 15 amino acids. The V gene's germline CDR1 is LGHNA and CDR2 YNFKEQ. The V gene end was trimmed by 4 bases and the J gene end by 11 bases; junction bases not matched to a gene: 15. The CDR3 reads CASSPRQGATTEQYF. CDR3 sequence (DNA): TGTGCCAGCAGCCCCCGGCAGGGGGCGACGACTGAGCAGTACTTC.

This chain connects TRBV2 to TRBJ2-1, with 9 bases identical to TRBD2. Germline V gives CDR1 SNHLY, CDR2 FYNNEI. J lost 14 bases, V lost 5 bases, and 16 bases had no gene match. The CDR3 has 15 residues. As DNA, the CDR3 is TGTGCCAGCAGTTCCACAGGACTACAGAGCGGGGGGAAGTTCTTC. Its protein product is CASSSTGLQSGGKFF.

The V and J genes are TRBV5-8 and TRBJ2-2; 10 nucleotides agree with TRBD1. CDR1 SGHTS and CDR2 YDEGEE come from the germline V gene. The CDR3 covers 16 residues. The J segment lost 4 bases and the V segment lost 5 bases, leaving 8 bases of the junction unmatched. The CDR3 region has the DNA TGTGCCAGCAGGCGACAGGGGGCGGAGAGCACCGGGGAGCTGTTTTTT. This gives the protein CASRRQGAESTGELFF. The variable domain in full, completed from reference TRBV5-8 and TRBJ2-2, reads EAGVTQSPTHLIKTRGQQATLRCSPISGHTSVYWYQQALGLGLQFLLWYDEGEERNRGNFPPRFSGRQFPNYSSELNVNALELEDSALYLCASRRQGAESTGELFFGEGSRLTVL.

This clone came up a few times. The chain carries TRBV14 and TRBJ1-2; D is perhaps TRBD1 (6 bases). Between the trimmed V and J ends, which lost 4 bases and 7 bases, there was a span of 10 bases. Germline V gives CDR1 SGHDN, CDR2 FVKESK. This CDR3 comprises 12 residues. DNA of the CDR3: TGTGCCAGCAGCCCGGACAGATTTGGCTACACCTTC. Its translation is CASSPDRFGYTF.

The chain combines TRBV7-8 with TRBJ1-1; no clear D gene. The CDR3 spans 14 residues. The germline V and J ends were trimmed by 1 base and 0 bases, with 6 bases remaining between them. Germline CDR1 and CDR2: SGHVS and FQNEAQ. The DNA of the CDR3 is TGTGCCAGCAGCTTAGAGGGAATGAACACTGAAGCTTTCTTT. This sequence encodes CASSLEGMNTEAFF.

This chain links TRBV5-1 with TRBJ2-1; no reliable D call. The CDR3 covers 15 residues. V lost 0 bases to trimming and J lost 0 bases, with 7 bases between them. Germline lookup yields CDR1 SGHRS and CDR2 YFSETQ. The CDR3 DNA sequence: TGCGCCAGCAGCTTGGTTGACGACTCCTACAATGAGCAGTTCTTC. It yields the protein CASSLVDDSYNEQFF.

The chain has TRBV5-4 and TRBJ2-7, with 8 bases identical to TRBD2. Germline V gives CDR1 SGHNT, CDR2 YYREEE (reference sequence). This CDR3 region has 16 residues. V was clipped by 1 base and J by 5 bases; unmatched bases: 11. As DNA, the CDR3 is TGTGCCAGCAGCTTGCGGGCTGCGGGGGGCGCCGACGAGCAGTACTTC. Encoded protein: CASSLRAAGGADEQYF.

This clone was counted between two and nine times. The chain combines TRBV5-6 with TRBJ1-2; unclear D gene. The CDR3 length is 14 residues. CDR1 is SGHDT, CDR2 YYEEEE, per germline. Trimming stripped 4 bases from V and 0 bases from J, with 10 bases between. In DNA form, the CDR3 reads TGTGCCAGCAGCCCCGCCAGGACTAACTATGGCTACACCTTC. Its translation: CASSPARTNYGYTF.

The chain links TRBV4-1 to TRBJ1-2, with D unclear. V was shortened by 0 bases and J by 4 bases, with 12 bases between the two germline ends. There are 15 residues in the CDR3. Germline CDR1 and CDR2: MGHRA and YSYEKL. The CDR3: CASSQDPSGPYGYTF. DNA of the CDR3: TGCGCCAGCAGCCAAGACCCCTCAGGACCCTATGGCTACACCTTC.

This CDR3 reads CASSLARDRVTGELFF. The DNA of the CDR3 is TGTGCCAGCAGCTTAGCGCGGGACAGGGTTACCGGGGAGCTGTTTTTT. The V gene is TRBV7-6, the J gene TRBJ2-2, with 9 bases fitting TRBD1. The germline V gene has CDR1 SGHVS and CDR2 FNYEAQ. CDR3 length: 16 amino acids. Germline trimming cut 0 bases from V and 5 bases from J; bases unmatched to any gene: 4.

A few counts support this clone. The V and J genes are TRBV5-4 and TRBJ2-1; 11 bases agree with TRBD2. The CDR3 totals 16 residues. CDR1 is SGHNT and CDR2 is YYREEE in the germline V gene (reference sequence). With 3 bases clipped from V and 2 bases from J, the junction kept 4 bases outside the gene matches. The CDR3 here is CASSSSGRRTYNEQFF. The CDR3 region has the DNA TGTGCCAGCAGCTCTAGCGGGAGGAGAACCTACAATGAGCAGTTCTTC.

This chain joins TRBV7-6 and TRBJ1-2, with D uncertain. The V end was cut by 1 base, the J end by 8 bases, with 8 bases between. This CDR3 is 12 amino acids long. Germline V gene lookup returns CDR1 SGHVS and CDR2 FNYEAQ. The CDR3 region is CASSLGVGGYTF. The DNA of the CDR3 is TGTGCCAGCAGCTTAGGCGTTGGAGGCTACACCTTC.

The chain couples TRBV19 to TRBJ1-2, with D tentatively TRBD1 (6 bases). This CDR3 contains 14 residues. CDR1 LNHDA and CDR2 SQIVND come from the germline V gene (reference sequence). With 9 bases removed from V and 4 bases from J, the gap between germline ends came to 18 bases. DNA of the CDR3: TGTGCCAGCATCCAGGGGAATGGGAGCTATGGCTACACCTTC. Translating gives CASIQGNGSYGYTF.

V usage is TRBV1 and J usage is TRBJ1-5. TRBV1 is a documented pseudogene. CDR3 size: 16 residues. This chain's CDR3 is CTSSQAVRDGNQPQHF. CDR3 in DNA: TGCACCAGCAGCCAGGCTGTCCGGGACGGAAATCAGCCCCAGCATTTT.

In this sample, this clone turned up once. The genes are TRBV5-1 and TRBJ2-5; 13 nucleotides match TRBD2. CDR3 length: 15 residues. The germline gives CDR1 SGHRS, CDR2 YFSETQ. V lost 4 bases, J lost 2 bases, and 2 bases stayed unmatched. CDR3 in DNA: TGCGCCAGCAGCGTGGGACTAGCGGGACAAGAGACCCAGTACTTC. The encoded protein is CASSVGLAGQETQYF.

The chain has TRBV29-1 and TRBJ1-2; 11 bases match TRBD1. The CDR3 loop spans 14 amino acids. V was clipped by 2 bases and J by 7 bases; unmatched bases: 6. Germline lookup yields CDR1 SQVTM and CDR2 ANQGSEA. The CDR3 loop reads CSVESGQGASGYTF. CDR3 bases: TGCAGCGTTGAATCCGGACAGGGGGCGAGTGGCTACACCTTC.

This chain links TRBV5-8 with TRBJ1-3, with D unresolved. Trimming pared 0 bases from V and 4 bases from J, leaving 8 bases between. The length of the CDR3 is 14 residues. Per the germline V gene, CDR1 is SGHTS and CDR2 is YDEGEE. The CDR3 DNA is TGTGCCAGCAGCTTGGTTTGGGGAGGAAACACCATATATTTT. Translation: CASSLVWGGNTIYF.

This chain uses TRBV28 with TRBJ2-2, with D perhaps matching TRBD1 (5 bases). Trimming took off 5 bases at V and 7 bases at J, with 17 bases between the two ends. This CDR3 spans 15 amino acids. Germline V gene data show CDR1 as MDHEN and CDR2 as SYDVKM. CDR3 nucleotide sequence: TGTGCCAGCAGTCCCATATCAGGGCTTGTCGGGGAGCTGTTTTTT. Residues: CASSPISGLVGELFF.

This chain uses TRBV6-5 with TRBJ1-1, with D possibly being TRBD1 (6 bases). Germline CDR1 MNHEY, CDR2 SVGAGI. The CDR3 covers 16 residues. V shed 6 bases and J shed 0 bases, with 17 bases lying between them. The chain's CDR3 is CASSYGRTAMNTEAFF. In nucleotides, the CDR3 is TGTGCCAGCAGCTACGGACGGACAGCTATGAACACTGAAGCTTTCTTT.

In DNA form, the CDR3 reads TGTGCCAGCAGCTTGGGTAGGCGGTCGTCACCCCTCCACTTT. Translation: CASSLGRRSSPLHF. The V and J genes are TRBV5-5 and TRBJ1-6; D ambiguous. V was cut by 0 bases and J by 10 bases, with 11 bases left in between. This CDR3 is built from 14 residues. Germline-derived CDR1 and CDR2 are SGHKS and YYEKEE (reference sequence). The full variable domain, its missing parts supplied by reference TRBV5-5 and TRBJ1-6, is DAGVTQSPTHLIKTRGQQVTLRCSPISGHKSVSWYQQVLGQGPQFIFQYYEKEERGRGNFPDRFSARQFPNYSSELNVNALLLGDSALYLCASSLGRRSSPLHFGNGTRLTVT.

V is TRBV6-5 and J is TRBJ1-4; D call uncertain. Between the trimmed V and J ends, which lost 5 bases and 7 bases, there was a span of 5 bases. The CDR3 contains 11 residues. CDR1 is MNHEY and CDR2 is SVGAGI in the germline V gene. CDR3 sequence: CASSNLEKLFF. The CDR3 DNA reads as TGTGCCAGCAGTAATCTTGAAAAACTGTTTTTT.

The chain's CDR3 is CASSADPWQETQYF. The DNA for the CDR3 is TGTGCCAGCAGCGCCGACCCGTGGCAAGAGACCCAGTACTTC. V usage is TRBV5-4 and J usage is TRBJ2-5, with D hard to call. Trimming cost V 4 bases and J 2 bases, with 12 bases left between them. The germline V gene has CDR1 SGHNT and CDR2 YYREEE (reference sequence). The CDR3 consists of 14 residues.

The rearrangement uses TRBV7-8 and TRBJ2-7, with D possibly being TRBD1 (5 bases). The V gene's germline CDR1 is SGHVS and CDR2 FQNEAQ. Trimming took 5 bases from V and 3 from J, leaving 14 bases between them. The CDR3 extends over 14 amino acids. CDR3 bases: TGTGCCAGCAGCCCCGAGACAGAAATCTACGAGCAGTACTTC. This translates into CASSPETEIYEQYF.

The V gene is TRBV10-2, the J gene TRBJ1-5; D may be TRBD1 (5 bases). Per the germline V gene, CDR1 is WSHSY and CDR2 is SAAADI. Trimming cost V 6 bases and J 4 bases, with 16 bases left between them. The CDR3 runs 15 residues. The CDR3 protein is CASRPGTVNNQPQHF. For the CDR3, the DNA is TGCGCCAGCAGACCTGGGACGGTGAATAATCAGCCCCAGCATTTT.

The chain links TRBV19 to TRBJ2-2; 9 bases agree with TRBD2. The CDR3 is 15 residues long. Trimming at V came to 5 bases and at J to 5 bases, leaving 6 bases not matched to a gene. Germline V gene lookup returns CDR1 LNHDA and CDR2 SQIVND (reference sequence). Here the CDR3 reads CASSPGLARTGELFF. CDR3 nucleotide sequence: TGTGCCAGTAGTCCAGGACTAGCGAGGACCGGGGAGCTGTTTTTT.

The count of this clone is one. The chain uses TRBV19 and TRBJ2-5; no reliable D call. Germline lookup yields CDR1 LNHDA and CDR2 SQIVND (reference sequence). Trimming took 3 bases from V and 2 from J, leaving 13 bases between them. This CDR3 has 15 residues. For the CDR3, the DNA is TGTGCCAGTAGTATTGCAACTACCAGACAAGAGACCCAGTACTTC. Amino acid sequence: CASSIATTRQETQYF.

The V call is TRBV19, the J call TRBJ2-7, with 7 positions matching TRBD1. V gave up 4 bases and J gave up 5 bases; unmatched junction bases: 11. Germline V gene sequence: CDR1 LNHDA, CDR2 SQIVND (reference sequence). The length of the CDR3 is 15 residues. DNA for the CDR3: TGTGCCAGTAGTAGGGGACCGGGACAGCGAGACGAGCAGTACTTC. Protein sequence: CASSRGPGQRDEQYF.